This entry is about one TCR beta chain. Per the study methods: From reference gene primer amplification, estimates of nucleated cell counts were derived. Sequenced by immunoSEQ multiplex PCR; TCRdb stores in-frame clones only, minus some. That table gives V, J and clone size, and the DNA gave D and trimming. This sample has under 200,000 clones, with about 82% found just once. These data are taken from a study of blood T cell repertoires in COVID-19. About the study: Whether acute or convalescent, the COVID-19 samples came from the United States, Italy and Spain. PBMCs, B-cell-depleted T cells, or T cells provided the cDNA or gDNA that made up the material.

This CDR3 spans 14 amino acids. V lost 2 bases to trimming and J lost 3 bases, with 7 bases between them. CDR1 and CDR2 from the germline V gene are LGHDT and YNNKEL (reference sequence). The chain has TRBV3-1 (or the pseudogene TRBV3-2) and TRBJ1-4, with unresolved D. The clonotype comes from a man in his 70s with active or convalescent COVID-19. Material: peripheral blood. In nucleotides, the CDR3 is TGTGCCAGCAGCCAATTTAATTCTAATGAAAAACTGTTTTTT. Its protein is CASSQFNSNEKLFF.